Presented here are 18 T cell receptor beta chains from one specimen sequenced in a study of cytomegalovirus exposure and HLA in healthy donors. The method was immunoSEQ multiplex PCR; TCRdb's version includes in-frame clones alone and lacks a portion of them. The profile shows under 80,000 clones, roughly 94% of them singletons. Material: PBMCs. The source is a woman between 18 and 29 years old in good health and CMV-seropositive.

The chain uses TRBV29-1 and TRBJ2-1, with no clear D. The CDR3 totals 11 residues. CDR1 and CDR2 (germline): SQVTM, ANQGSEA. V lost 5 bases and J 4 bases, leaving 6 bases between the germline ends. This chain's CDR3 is CSVLSYNEQFF. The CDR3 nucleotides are TGCAGCGTTTTGAGTTACAATGAGCAGTTCTTC.

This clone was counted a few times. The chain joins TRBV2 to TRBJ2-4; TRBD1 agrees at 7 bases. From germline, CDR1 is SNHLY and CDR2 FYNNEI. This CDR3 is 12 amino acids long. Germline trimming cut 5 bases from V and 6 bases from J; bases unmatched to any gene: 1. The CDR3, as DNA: TGTGCCAGCAGTTGGGACAGAAACATTCAGTACTTC. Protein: CASSWDRNIQYF. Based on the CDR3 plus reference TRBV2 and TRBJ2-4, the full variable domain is EPEVTQTPSHQVTQMGQEVILRCVPISNHLYFYWYRQILGQKVEFLVSFYNNEISEKSEIFDDQFSVERPDGSNFTLKIRSTKLEDSAMYFCASSWDRNIQYFGAGTRLSVL.

The CDR3: CASSTSGLGTDTQYF. The CDR3 DNA follows: TGTGCCAGTAGTACCTCTGGACTAGGCACAGATACGCAGTATTTT. The chain joins TRBV19 to TRBJ2-3; 7 bases line up with TRBD2. J lost 1 base, V lost 4 bases, and 5 bases had no gene match. Germline V gives CDR1 LNHDA, CDR2 SQIVND (reference sequence). This CDR3 region has 15 residues.

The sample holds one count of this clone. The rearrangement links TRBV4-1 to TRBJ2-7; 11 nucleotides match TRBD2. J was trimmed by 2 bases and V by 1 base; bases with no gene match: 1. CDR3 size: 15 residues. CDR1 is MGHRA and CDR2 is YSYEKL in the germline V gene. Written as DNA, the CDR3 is TGCGCCAGCAGCCAAGTAGCGGGAGGGCCCTACGAGCAGTACTTC. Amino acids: CASSQVAGGPYEQYF.

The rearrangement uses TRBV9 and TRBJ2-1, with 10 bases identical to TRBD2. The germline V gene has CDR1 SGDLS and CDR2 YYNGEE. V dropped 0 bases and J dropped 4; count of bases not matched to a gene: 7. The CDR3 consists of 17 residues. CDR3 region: CASSVGLWTSGYNEQFF. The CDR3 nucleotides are TGTGCCAGCAGCGTAGGGTTGTGGACTAGCGGTTACAATGAGCAGTTCTTC.

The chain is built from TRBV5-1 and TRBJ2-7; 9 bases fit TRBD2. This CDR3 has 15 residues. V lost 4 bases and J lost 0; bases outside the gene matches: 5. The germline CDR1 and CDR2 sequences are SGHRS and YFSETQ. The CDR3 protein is CASSVSGGRSYEQYF. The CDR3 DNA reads TGCGCCAGCAGCGTTAGCGGGGGCCGCTCCTACGAGCAGTACTTC.

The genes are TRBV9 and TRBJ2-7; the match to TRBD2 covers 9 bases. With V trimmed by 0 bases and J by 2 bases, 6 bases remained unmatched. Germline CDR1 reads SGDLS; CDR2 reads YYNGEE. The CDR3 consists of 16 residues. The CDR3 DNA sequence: TGTGCCAGCAGCGTAGACATTAGCGGGAGAGCCTACGAGCAGTACTTC. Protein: CASSVDISGRAYEQYF.

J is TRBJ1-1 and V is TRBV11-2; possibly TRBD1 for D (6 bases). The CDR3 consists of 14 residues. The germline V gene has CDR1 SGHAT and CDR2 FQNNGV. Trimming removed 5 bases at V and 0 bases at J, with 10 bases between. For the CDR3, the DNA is TGTGCCAGCAGCCCGACAGGCATGAACACTGAAGCTTTCTTT. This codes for CASSPTGMNTEAFF.

The CDR3 region is CASSYSSGGGNQPQHF. The CDR3 DNA sequence: TGTGCCAGCAGTTACTCATCGGGGGGCGGGAATCAGCCCCAGCATTTT. The rearrangement links TRBV6-5 to TRBJ1-5; a possible D gene is TRBD1 (6 bases). CDR3 length: 16 amino acids. Trimming shortened V by 0 bases and J by 4 bases, and 13 bases separated the two germline ends. Germline CDR1 and CDR2: MNHEY and SVGAGI.

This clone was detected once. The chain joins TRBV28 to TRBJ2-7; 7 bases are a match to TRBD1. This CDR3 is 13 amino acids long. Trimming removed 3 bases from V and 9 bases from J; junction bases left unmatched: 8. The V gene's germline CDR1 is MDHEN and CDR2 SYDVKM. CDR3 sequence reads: CASSFPRGSGQYF. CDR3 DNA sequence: TGTGCCAGCAGTTTCCCCAGGGGGAGCGGGCAGTACTTC.

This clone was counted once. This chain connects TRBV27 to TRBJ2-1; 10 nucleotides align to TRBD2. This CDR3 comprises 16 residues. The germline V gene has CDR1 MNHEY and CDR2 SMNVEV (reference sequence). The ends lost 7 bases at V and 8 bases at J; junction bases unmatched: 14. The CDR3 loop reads CASIPTSSGRRDEQFF. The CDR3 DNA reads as TGTGCCAGCATCCCCACCTCTAGCGGGAGACGAGATGAGCAGTTCTTC.

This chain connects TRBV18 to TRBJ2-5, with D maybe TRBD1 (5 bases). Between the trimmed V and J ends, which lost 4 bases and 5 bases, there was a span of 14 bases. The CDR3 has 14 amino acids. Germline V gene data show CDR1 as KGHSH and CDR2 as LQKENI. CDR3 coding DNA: TGTGCCAGCTCACTCCAGGGTTTTAGGGAGACCCAGTACTTC. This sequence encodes CASSLQGFRETQYF.

The CDR3 nucleotides are TGTGCCAGCAGCGTCCTAGCGGGACGCCCCCGAGATGCCGAGCAGTACTTC. This sequence encodes CASSVLAGRPRDAEQYF. V gene TRBV5-4 combines with J gene TRBJ2-7; 9 nucleotides agree with TRBD2. This CDR3 region has 17 residues. In germline, CDR1 is SGHNT, CDR2 YYREEE (reference sequence). V shed 4 bases, J shed 6 bases, and the junction held 17 bases outside the gene matches.

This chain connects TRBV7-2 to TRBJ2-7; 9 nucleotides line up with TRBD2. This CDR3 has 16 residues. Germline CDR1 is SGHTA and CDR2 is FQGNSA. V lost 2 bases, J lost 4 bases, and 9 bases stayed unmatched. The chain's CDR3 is CASSLRLAGTSYEQYF. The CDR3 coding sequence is TGTGCCAGCAGCTTACGTCTAGCGGGAACTTCTTACGAGCAGTACTTC. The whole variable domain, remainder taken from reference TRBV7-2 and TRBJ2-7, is GAGVSQSPSNKVTEKGKDVELRCDPISGHTALYWYRQSLGQGLEFLIYFQGNSAPDKSGLPSDRFSAERTGGSVSTLTIQRTQQEDSAVYLCASSLRLAGTSYEQYFGPGTRLTVT.

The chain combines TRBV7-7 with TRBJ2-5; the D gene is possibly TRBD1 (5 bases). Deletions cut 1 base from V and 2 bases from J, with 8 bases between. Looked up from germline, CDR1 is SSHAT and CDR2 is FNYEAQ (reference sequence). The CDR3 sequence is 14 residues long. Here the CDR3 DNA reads TGTGCCAGCAGCTTAGTGACAGCTCAAGAGACCCAGTACTTC. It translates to CASSLVTAQETQYF.

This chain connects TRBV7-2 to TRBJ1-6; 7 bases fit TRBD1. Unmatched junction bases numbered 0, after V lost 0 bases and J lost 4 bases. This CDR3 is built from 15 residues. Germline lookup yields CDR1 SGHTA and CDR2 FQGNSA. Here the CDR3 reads CASSLADRYNSPLHF. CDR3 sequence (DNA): TGTGCCAGCAGCTTAGCGGACAGGTATAATTCACCCCTCCACTTT. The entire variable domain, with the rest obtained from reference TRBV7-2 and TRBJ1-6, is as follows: GAGVSQSPSNKVTEKGKDVELRCDPISGHTALYWYRQSLGQGLEFLIYFQGNSAPDKSGLPSDRFSAERTGGSVSTLTIQRTQQEDSAVYLCASSLADRYNSPLHFGNGTRLTVT.

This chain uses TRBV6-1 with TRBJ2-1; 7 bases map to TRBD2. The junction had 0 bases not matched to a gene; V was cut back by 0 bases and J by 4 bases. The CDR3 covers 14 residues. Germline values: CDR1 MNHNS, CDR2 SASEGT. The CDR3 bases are TGTGCCAGCAGTGAAGCGGGAGGGTACAATGAGCAGTTCTTC. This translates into CASSEAGGYNEQFF.

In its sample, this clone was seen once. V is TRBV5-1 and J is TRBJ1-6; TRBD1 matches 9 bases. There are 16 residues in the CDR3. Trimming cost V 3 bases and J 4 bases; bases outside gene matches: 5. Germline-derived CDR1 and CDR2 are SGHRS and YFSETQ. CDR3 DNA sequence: TGCGCCAGCAGCTCCTCCGGGACAGGGTATAATTCACCCCTCCACTTT. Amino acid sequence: CASSSSGTGYNSPLHF.